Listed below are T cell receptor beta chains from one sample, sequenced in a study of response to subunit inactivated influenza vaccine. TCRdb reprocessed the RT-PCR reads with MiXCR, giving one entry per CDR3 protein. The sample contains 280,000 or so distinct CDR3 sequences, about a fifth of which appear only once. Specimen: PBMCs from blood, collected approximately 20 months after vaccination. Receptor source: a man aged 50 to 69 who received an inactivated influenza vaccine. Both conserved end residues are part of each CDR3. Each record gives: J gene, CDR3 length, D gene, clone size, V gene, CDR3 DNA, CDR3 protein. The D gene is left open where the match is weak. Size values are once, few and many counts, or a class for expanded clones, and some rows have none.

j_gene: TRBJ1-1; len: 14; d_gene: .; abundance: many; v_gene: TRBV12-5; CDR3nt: TGTGCTAGTGCCATTGGTGTTGAGAGCACTGAAGCTTTCTTT; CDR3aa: CASAIGVESTEAFF
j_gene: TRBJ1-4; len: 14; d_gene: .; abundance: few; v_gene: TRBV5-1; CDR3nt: TGCGCCAGCAGCTTGGCCACACAGAGCGAAAAACTGTTTTTT; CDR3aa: CASSLATQSEKLFF
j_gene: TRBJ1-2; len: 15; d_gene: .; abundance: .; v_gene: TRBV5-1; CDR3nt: TGCGCCAGCAGCTTGGGACAGCTGGCAGAATATGGCTACACCTTC; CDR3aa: CASSLGQLAEYGYTF
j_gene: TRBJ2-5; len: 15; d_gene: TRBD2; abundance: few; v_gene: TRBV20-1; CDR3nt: TGCAGTGCTAGAGATCACGGCGGGAGGAAAGAGACCCAGTACTTC; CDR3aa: CSARDHGGRKETQYF
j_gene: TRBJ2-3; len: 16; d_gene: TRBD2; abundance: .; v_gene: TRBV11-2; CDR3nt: TGTGCCAGCAGCTTTCCCCTGGCGGGAGTCACAGATACGCAGTATTTT; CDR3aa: CASSFPLAGVTDTQYF
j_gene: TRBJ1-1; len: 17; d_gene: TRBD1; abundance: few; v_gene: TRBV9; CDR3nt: TGTGCCAGCAGCCCCCGGCTCACAGGGGCCGGGGACACTGAAGCTTTCTTT; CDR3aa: CASSPRLTGAGDTEAFF
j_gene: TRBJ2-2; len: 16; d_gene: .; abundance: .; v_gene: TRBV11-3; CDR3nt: TGTGCCAGCAGCGCCCTCCTCGGACAGACGTACGGGGAGCTGTTTTTT; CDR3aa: CASSALLGQTYGELFF
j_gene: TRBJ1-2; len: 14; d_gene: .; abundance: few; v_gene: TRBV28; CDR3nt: TGTGCCAGCAGTATGACACAGGGATCCTATGGCTACACCTTC; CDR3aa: CASSMTQGSYGYTF
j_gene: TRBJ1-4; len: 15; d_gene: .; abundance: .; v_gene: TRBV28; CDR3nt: TGTGCCAGCAAATTAGGCGGGCAGATTAATGAAAAACTGTTTTTT; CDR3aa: CASKLGGQINEKLFF
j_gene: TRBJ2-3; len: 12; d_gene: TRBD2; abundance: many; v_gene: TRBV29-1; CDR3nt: TGCAGCGTGGGACTAGCGAAAGATACGCAGTATTTT; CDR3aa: CSVGLAKDTQYF
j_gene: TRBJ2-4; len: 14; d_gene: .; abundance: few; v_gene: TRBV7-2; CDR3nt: TGTGCCAGCAGCCTTGACTCTGGGAAAAACATTCAGTACTTC; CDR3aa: CASSLDSGKNIQYF
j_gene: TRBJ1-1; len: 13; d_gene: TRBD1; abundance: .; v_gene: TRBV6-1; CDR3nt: TGTGCCAGCAGTGAAGCCGGGACAGGCGAAGCTTTCTTT; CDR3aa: CASSEAGTGEAFF
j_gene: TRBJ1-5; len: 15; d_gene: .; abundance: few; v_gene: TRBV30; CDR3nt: TGTGCCTGGACGAACCAGGGAACCGCCAATCAGCCCCAGCATTTT; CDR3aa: CAWTNQGTANQPQHF
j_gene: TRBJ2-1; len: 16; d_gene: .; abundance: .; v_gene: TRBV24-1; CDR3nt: TGTGCCACCAGTGAGCCCAGTCCCGGGACAGCGGGGAAGCAGTTCTTC; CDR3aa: CATSEPSPGTAGKQFF
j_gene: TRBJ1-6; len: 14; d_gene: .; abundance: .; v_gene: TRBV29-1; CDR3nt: TGCAGCGTTGGAACGGGGCAGGGGAATTCACCCCTCCACTTT; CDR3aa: CSVGTGQGNSPLHF
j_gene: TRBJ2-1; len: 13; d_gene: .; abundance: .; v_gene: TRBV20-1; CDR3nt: TGCAGCGCCCGGGACAACTCCTACAATGAGCAGTTCTTC; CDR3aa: CSARDNSYNEQFF
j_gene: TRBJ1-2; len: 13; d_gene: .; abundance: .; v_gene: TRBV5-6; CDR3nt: TGTGCCAGCAGCTTGCCGGCAGGGGATGGCTACACCTTC; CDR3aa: CASSLPAGDGYTF
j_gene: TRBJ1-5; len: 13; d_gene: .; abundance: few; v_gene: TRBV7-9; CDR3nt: TGTGCCAGCAGCCCCAACGAGAATCAGCCCCAGCATTTT; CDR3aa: CASSPNENQPQHF
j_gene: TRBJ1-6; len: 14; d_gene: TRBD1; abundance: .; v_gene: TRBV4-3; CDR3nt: TGCGCCAGCAGCCTACAGGGGGCTCATTCACCCCTCCACTTT; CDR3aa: CASSLQGAHSPLHF
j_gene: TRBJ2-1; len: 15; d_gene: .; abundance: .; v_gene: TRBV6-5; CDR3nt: TGTGCCAGCAGTTATCGACGGGGCGAATACAATGAGCAGTTCTTC; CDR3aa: CASSYRRGEYNEQFF
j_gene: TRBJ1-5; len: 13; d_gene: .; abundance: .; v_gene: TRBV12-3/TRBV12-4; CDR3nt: TGTGCCAGCACCCAGGGGATGGATCAGCCCCAGCATTTT; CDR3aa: CASTQGMDQPQHF
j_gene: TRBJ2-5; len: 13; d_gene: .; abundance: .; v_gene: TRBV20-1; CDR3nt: TGCAGTGCTCCAAAGACTGGGTGGGAGACCCAGTACTTC; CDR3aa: CSAPKTGWETQYF
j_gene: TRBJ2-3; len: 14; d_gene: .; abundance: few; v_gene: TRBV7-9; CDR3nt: TGTGCCAGCAGCGTCGCCTCGGTAACAGATACGCAGTATTTT; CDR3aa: CASSVASVTDTQYF
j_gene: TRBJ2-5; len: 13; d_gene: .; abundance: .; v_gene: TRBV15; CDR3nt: TGTGCCACCGGGCGGGGCAAGGCGGAGACCCAGTACTTC; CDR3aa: CATGRGKAETQYF
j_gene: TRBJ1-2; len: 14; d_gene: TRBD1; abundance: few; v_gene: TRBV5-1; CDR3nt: TGCGCCAGCAGCTTGGAGCAGGGGGCCTATGGCTACACCTTC; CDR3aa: CASSLEQGAYGYTF
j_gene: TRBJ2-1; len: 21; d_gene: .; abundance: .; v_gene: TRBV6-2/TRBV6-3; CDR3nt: TGTGCCAGCCCTCCCGGTCCGGGAGATCTAGGCGGGACAAAGAAATACAATGAGCAGTTCTTC; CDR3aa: CASPPGPGDLGGTKKYNEQFF
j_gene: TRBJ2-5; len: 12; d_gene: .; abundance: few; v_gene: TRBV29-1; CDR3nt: TGCAGCGTTGTATCCCAAGCTAGTACCCAGTACTTC; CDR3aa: CSVVSQASTQYF
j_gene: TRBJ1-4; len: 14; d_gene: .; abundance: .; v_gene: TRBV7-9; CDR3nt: TGTGCCAGCAGCCGGGACCTACGGAATGAAAAACTGTTTTTT; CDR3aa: CASSRDLRNEKLFF
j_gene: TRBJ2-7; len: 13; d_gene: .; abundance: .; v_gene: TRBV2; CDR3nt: TGTGCCAGCAGTAGGGACTCGTCCTACGAGCAGTACTTC; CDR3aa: CASSRDSSYEQYF
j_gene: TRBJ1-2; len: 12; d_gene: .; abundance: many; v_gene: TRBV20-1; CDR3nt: TGCAGTGCTAAAACTCCTAACTATGGCTACACCTTC; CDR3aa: CSAKTPNYGYTF
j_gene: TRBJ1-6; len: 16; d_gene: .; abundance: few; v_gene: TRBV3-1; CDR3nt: TGTGCCAGCAGCCAGGGTGTTAGCTCCTATAATTCACCCCTCCACTTT; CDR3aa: CASSQGVSSYNSPLHF
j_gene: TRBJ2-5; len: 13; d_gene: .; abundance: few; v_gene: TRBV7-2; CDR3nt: TGTGCCAGCAGCCCAGGACAGAGGGAGACCCAGTACTTC; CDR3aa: CASSPGQRETQYF